Listed here are 17 T cell receptor beta chains from one sample, sequenced in a study of vaccination and CD4 T cells after COVID-19. This sample's treatment: roughly 11-day PBMC culture with coronavirus spike peptide pools or control peptides (ViraFEST assay). Cultured CD4+ T cells had their DNA profiled by the Oncomine TCR Beta short-read assay. TCRdb re-called the PCR reads with MiXCR, one entry per CDR3 protein. The data contain some 11,000 distinct CDR3 sequences, roughly 30% of them singletons. These receptors' targets are unknown. Sample: CD4+ T cells from blood, cultured in vitro, taken after SARS-CoV-2 vaccination. The receptors originated from a human donor who had recovered from COVID-19.

There are a few counts of this clonotype. The V and J genes are TRBV20-1 and TRBJ2-1, with 13 bases matching TRBD2. The junction had 11 bases not matched to a gene; V was cut back by 3 bases and J by 12 bases. In germline, CDR1 is DFQATT, CDR2 SNEGSKA (reference sequence). CDR3 length: 15 amino acids. The CDR3 reads CSAREGLAGTRGQFF. CDR3 DNA sequence: TGCAGTGCTAGGGAGGGACTAGCGGGGACCAGGGGGCAGTTCTTC.

This clonotype ranks as large. The genes are TRBV6-2 or TRBV6-3 and TRBJ1-5, with 8 bases lining up with TRBD1. The CDR3 covers 16 residues. The germline CDR1 and CDR2 sequences are MNHEY and SVGEGT. V gave up 5 bases and J gave up 1 base; unmatched junction bases: 7. CDR3 residues: CASSKGQVLSNQPQHF. The CDR3 DNA sequence: TGTGCCAGCAGTAAGGGACAGGTTCTAAGCAATCAGCCCCAGCATTTT.

This chain connects TRBV7-2 to TRBJ1-2; D possibly corresponds to TRBD1 (6 bases). The CDR3 consists of 12 residues. In germline, CDR1 is SGHTA, CDR2 FQGNSA. V shed 6 bases and J shed 6 bases, with 11 bases lying between them. CDR3 in DNA: TGTGCCAGCAGGATAAACAGGGATGGCTACACCTTC. This sequence encodes CASRINRDGYTF.

V gene TRBV19 combines with J gene TRBJ1-4, with a possible D match to TRBD1 (5 bases). V was pared by 7 bases and J by 14 bases, with 14 bases between. The CDR3 is made up of 11 amino acids. CDR1 and CDR2 from the germline V gene are LNHDA and SQIVND (reference sequence). The CDR3 DNA follows: TGTGCCAGTATGGGGCCTCCCGGGCTGTTTTTT. Protein: CASMGPPGLFF.

The chain couples TRBV19 to TRBJ2-1; unclear D gene. This CDR3 has 11 residues. V lost 6 bases to trimming and J lost 10 bases, with 10 bases between them. Germline CDR1 reads LNHDA; CDR2 reads SQIVND (reference sequence). The CDR3: CASRWVGEQFF. Written as DNA, the CDR3 is TGTGCCAGTAGATGGGTGGGCGAGCAGTTCTTC.

This chain joins TRBV7-2 and TRBJ2-3; 10 positions match TRBD2. There are 16 residues in the CDR3. V trimming: 3 bases; J trimming: 3 bases; junction bases outside the gene matches: 6. Germline values: CDR1 SGHTA, CDR2 FQGNSA. CDR3 sequence: CASSFTSGGETDTQYF. The CDR3 bases are TGTGCCAGCAGCTTTACGAGCGGGGGGGAAACAGATACGCAGTATTTT.

This clonotype was seen a handful of times. This chain connects TRBV7-9 to TRBJ1-2; D not resolved. The CDR3 extends over 17 amino acids. Germline CDR1 SEHNR, CDR2 FQNEAQ (reference sequence). The V end lost 0 bases, the J end lost 0 bases, and 14 bases lay between the germline ends. The CDR3 loop reads CASSLASRQTANYGYTF. The CDR3 DNA is TGTGCCAGCAGCTTAGCTAGTCGGCAGACCGCTAACTATGGCTACACCTTC.

A few counts support this clonotype. This rearrangement joins TRBV27 to TRBJ1-2, with 7 bases matching TRBD1. CDR3 size: 13 residues. Losses at the gene ends were 6 bases for V and 6 bases for J; bases not matched to a gene: 7. Germline V gives CDR1 MNHEY, CDR2 SMNVEV (reference sequence). Here the CDR3 DNA reads TGTGCCAGCAGGCAACAGGGGAGGGATGGCTACACCTTC. Amino acids: CASRQQGRDGYTF.

V is TRBV6-2 or TRBV6-3 and J is TRBJ1-1, with TRBD1 identical over 7 bases. J gave up 3 bases and V 5 bases, and 6 bases lay outside the gene matches. Germline V CDR1 and CDR2: MNHEY, SVGEGT. The CDR3 contains 14 residues. CDR3 DNA: TGTGCCAGCAGTCGGACAGGAGGCCACACTGAAGCTTTCTTT. The encoded protein is CASSRTGGHTEAFF.

This clonotype occurred a few times. This chain connects TRBV11-1 to TRBJ2-1; possibly TRBD1 or TRBD2 for D (6 bases each). The CDR3 covers 13 residues. Germline values: CDR1 SGHAT, CDR2 FQDESV (reference sequence). The V end was cut by 5 bases, the J end by 5 bases, with 10 bases between. The CDR3 spells CASSGGPDNEQFF. The CDR3 region has the DNA TGTGCCAGCAGCGGGGGGCCCGACAATGAGCAGTTCTTC. The variable domain in full, with the rest retrieved from reference TRBV11-1 and TRBJ2-1, is EAEVAQSPRYKITEKSQAVAFWCDPISGHATLYWYRQILGQGPELLVQFQDESVVDDSQLPKDRFSAERLKGVDSTLKIQPAELGDSAMYLCASSGGPDNEQFFGPGTRLTVL.

This clonotype was detected only a few times. The chain recombines TRBV6-1 with TRBJ2-4, with 8 bases lining up with TRBD1. This CDR3 has 15 residues. V was pared by 5 bases and J by 6 bases, with 9 bases of the junction left unmatched. Per germline, CDR1 MNHNS and CDR2 SASEGT. The CDR3 DNA reads as TGTGCCAGCAGTCGCGGGACAGGTTTGGGAAACATTCAGTACTTC. This gives the protein CASSRGTGLGNIQYF.

The rearrangement links TRBV11-2 to TRBJ2-5; D ambiguous. The germline V gene encodes CDR1 SGHAT and CDR2 FQNNGV. V gave up 4 bases and J gave up 3 bases, with 6 bases separating them. The CDR3 consists of 12 residues. CDR3 region: CASSWAEETQYF. CDR3 nucleotide sequence: TGTGCCAGCAGCTGGGCCGAAGAGACCCAGTACTTC.

The genes are TRBV18 and TRBJ2-4, with D possibly TRBD1 on 6 matching bases. V was clipped by 5 bases and J by 7 bases, with 6 bases between them. Germline values: CDR1 KGHSH, CDR2 LQKENI. The CDR3 runs 11 residues. CDR3 nucleotide sequence: TGTGCCAGCTCAACAGGGAACATTCAGTACTTC. Translated, it gives CASSTGNIQYF.

This clonotype has more than one count but fewer than ten. The chain is built from TRBV7-3 and TRBJ2-7; possible D gene TRBD2, 5 bases. Germline V gene lookup returns CDR1 SGHTA and CDR2 FQGTGA. Trimming took off 2 bases at V and 2 bases at J, with 7 bases between the two ends. The CDR3 loop spans 13 amino acids. For the CDR3, the DNA is TGTGCCAGCAGCTTAGGGAGAACCTACGAGCAGTACTTC. Encoded protein: CASSLGRTYEQYF.

This clonotype appeared a few times. The chain carries TRBV7-3 and TRBJ2-2, with D possibly being TRBD2 (6 bases). CDR3 length equals 17 residues. V was clipped by 1 base and J by 4 bases, with 16 bases between them. Germline V gene data show CDR1 as SGHTA and CDR2 as FQGTGA. CDR3 loop: CASSLRGDGMGTGELFF. CDR3 nucleotides: TGTGCCAGCAGCTTAAGGGGGGACGGGATGGGCACCGGGGAGCTGTTTTTT. Complete variable domain (other parts from reference TRBV7-3 and TRBJ2-2): GAGVSQTPSNKVTEKGKYVELRCDPISGHTALYWYRQSLGQGPEFLIYFQGTGAADDSGLPNDRFFAVRPEGSVSTLKIQRTERGDSAVYLCASSLRGDGMGTGELFFGEGSRLTVL.

This chain links TRBV14 with TRBJ1-1; 7 bases fit TRBD1. Germline values: CDR1 SGHDN, CDR2 FVKESK. V was pared by 4 bases and J by 4 bases, with 6 bases of the junction left unmatched. The CDR3 loop spans 14 amino acids. CDR3 nucleotides: TGTGCCAGCAGCCTAACTCCAGGGGGCACTGAAGCTTTCTTT. Its translation: CASSLTPGGTEAFF.

This clonotype was observed a few times. At one boundary the junction diverges from the germline segment, which might be a read error. V usage is TRBV7-7 and J usage is TRBJ2-3; D may be TRBD2 (5 bases). Germline V gene lookup returns CDR1 SSHAT and CDR2 FNYEAQ (reference sequence). The CDR3 spans 13 residues. DNA for the CDR3: TGTGCTAGCAGCTTAGATCTGGAGCGGACGCAGTATTTT. Protein: CASSLDLERTQYF.